This entry lists 30 T cell receptor beta chains sequenced from one sample in a study of blood T cell repertoires in COVID-19. Method: immunoSEQ multiplex PCR; TCRdb's copy keeps in-frame clones and lacks some. The data show nearly 350,000 clones, with around 90% seen just once and about 3.5% held by the top ten. The sequencing sample was made of peripheral blood. The receptors shown here come from a woman between 18 and 29 years old who had recovered from COVID-19.

The gene calls are TRBV9 and TRBJ2-5; 7 bases fit TRBD2. The CDR3 consists of 17 residues. The V and J ends lost 0 bases and 5 bases, in that order; junction bases with no gene match: 13. The germline V gene has CDR1 SGDLS and CDR2 YYNGEE. The CDR3 loop reads CASSVGTGGTSGETQYF. Here the CDR3 DNA reads TGTGCCAGCAGCGTAGGAACGGGAGGTACCTCCGGTGAGACCCAGTACTTC.

The chain is built from TRBV6-2 or TRBV6-3 and TRBJ2-1; 8 bases fit TRBD2. The trim removed 3 bases at V and 9 bases at J, leaving 10 bases unmatched. The CDR3 loop spans 15 amino acids. Germline V gene data show CDR1 as MNHEY and CDR2 as SVGEGT. CDR3 sequence (DNA): TGTGCCAGCAGTTATAGGCGGGAGGCAGGAGTTGAGCAGTTCTTC. Translation: CASSYRREAGVEQFF.

The gene calls are TRBV10-3 and TRBJ2-1; D uncertain. V lost 8 bases and J lost 5, with 7 bases in between. CDR1 ENHRY and CDR2 SYGVKD come from the germline V gene. The CDR3 covers 11 residues. The CDR3 DNA reads TGTGCCATCGGCTCGAACAATGAGCAGTTCTTC. Encoded protein: CAIGSNNEQFF.

The chain joins TRBV29-1 to TRBJ2-2, with 7 bases fitting TRBD1. V was pared by 0 bases and J by 4 bases, with 8 bases of the junction left unmatched. Germline values: CDR1 SQVTM, CDR2 ANQGSEA. This CDR3 contains 16 residues. The CDR3 protein is CSVEESGRGITGELFF. The CDR3 DNA sequence: TGCAGCGTTGAAGAATCGGGCAGGGGGATCACCGGGGAGCTGTTTTTT.

This clone was recorded only once. The chain is built from TRBV7-9 and TRBJ2-1, with 7 positions matching TRBD2. This CDR3 is built from 16 residues. The ends lost 1 base at V and 8 bases at J; junction bases unmatched: 11. The germline CDR1 and CDR2 sequences are SEHNR and FQNEAQ (reference sequence). CDR3 in DNA: TGTGCCAGCAGCTTAGTTGCGGGAGTGGTATTCGATGAGCAGTTCTTC. This sequence encodes CASSLVAGVVFDEQFF.

This sequence joins TRBV11-3 and TRBJ2-7; D might be TRBD2 (6 bases). There are 15 residues in the CDR3. With 6 bases removed from V and 3 bases from J, the gap between germline ends came to 18 bases. CDR1 SGHNT and CDR2 YENEEA come from the germline V gene. CDR3 sequence (DNA): TGTGCCAGCAGTGCACTGGGCGGAGGGTACTACGAGCAGTACGTC. Its protein product is CASSALGGGYYEQYV.

The rearrangement uses TRBV6-5 and TRBJ2-1; D remains unclear. This CDR3 comprises 11 residues. CDR1 and CDR2 from the germline V gene are MNHEY and SVGAGI. Trimming left V 5 bases short and J 8 bases short, with 7 bases between. The CDR3 DNA reads as TGTGCCAGCAGTCGACGGGATGAGCAGTTCTTC. Residues: CASSRRDEQFF.

This chain uses TRBV18 with TRBJ1-3; D uncertain. The CDR3 contains 15 residues. Trimming stripped 6 bases from V and 4 bases from J, with 16 bases between. Looked up from germline, CDR1 is KGHSH and CDR2 is LQKENI. The CDR3 loop is CASSLAEGPGNTIYF. CDR3 sequence (DNA): TGTGCCAGCTCCTTAGCGGAGGGCCCCGGAAACACCATATATTTT.

The chain links TRBV11-2 to TRBJ1-1, with D maybe TRBD1 (5 bases). V was pared by 5 bases and J by 1 base, with 11 bases between. The CDR3 has 14 amino acids. The V gene's germline CDR1 is SGHAT and CDR2 FQNNGV. CDR3: CASSTRQTNTEAFF. As DNA, the CDR3 is TGTGCCAGCAGCACCCGACAGACGAACACTGAAGCTTTCTTT.

The genes are TRBV29-1 and TRBJ2-3, with 7 bases that match TRBD2. Germline assignment: CDR1 SQVTM and CDR2 ANQGSEA. CDR3 length equals 15 residues. V shed 7 bases, J shed 2 bases, and the junction held 12 bases outside the gene matches. DNA of the CDR3: TGCAGCGCCCGGGGGGAACAGACAAACACAGATACGCAGTATTTT. Its translation is CSARGEQTNTDTQYF.

This sequence joins TRBV7-9 and TRBJ2-5; 11 nucleotides line up with TRBD2. The junction had 8 bases not matched to a gene; V was cut back by 6 bases and J by 5 bases. Germline V lookup: CDR1 SEHNR, CDR2 FQNEAQ (reference sequence). This CDR3 has 15 amino acids. The CDR3 DNA follows: TGTGCCAGCAGTCTTAGCGGGAGGGCCAGGGAGACCCAGTACTTC. This translates into CASSLSGRARETQYF. Full variable domain (remainder filled in from reference TRBV7-9 and TRBJ2-5): DTGVSQNPRHKITKRGQNVTFRCDPISEHNRLYWYRQTLGQGPEFLTYFQNEAQLEKSRLLSDRFSAERPKGSFSTLEIQRTEQGDSAMYLCASSLSGRARETQYFGPGTRLLVL.

The CDR3 nucleotides are TGTGCCAGTAGGTCGGGAGGACAAGAGACCCAGTACTTC. The encoded protein is CASRSGGQETQYF. The V gene is TRBV19, the J gene TRBJ2-5, with TRBD2 identical over 7 bases. V was pared by 6 bases and J by 2 bases, with 3 bases of the junction left unmatched. CDR1 and CDR2 (germline): LNHDA, SQIVND (reference sequence). The CDR3 loop spans 13 amino acids.

This rearrangement joins TRBV9 to TRBJ1-2; maybe TRBD1 (5 bases). The V gene's germline CDR1 is SGDLS and CDR2 YYNGEE. The CDR3 sequence is 14 residues long. Trimming took off 5 bases at V and 2 bases at J, with 13 bases between the two ends. The CDR3 nucleotides read TGTGCCAGCAGGGCTATTAGGGGAAACTATGGCTACACCTTC. Encoded protein: CASRAIRGNYGYTF.

This clone was detected only once. The rearrangement uses TRBV5-6 and TRBJ2-7; D is possibly TRBD2 (6 bases). Deletions cut 4 bases from V and 5 bases from J, with 13 bases between. The length of the CDR3 is 13 residues. Germline V gene sequence: CDR1 SGHDT, CDR2 YYEEEE. The CDR3 DNA reads as TGTGCCAGCAGCCCAATTGGGAGGCACGAGCAGTACGTC. Amino acids: CASSPIGRHEQYV.

This clone was detected a few times. As DNA, the CDR3 is TGCAGCGTTGTCCCGACAGTTTACACTGAAGCTTTCTTT. It translates to CSVVPTVYTEAFF. The rearrangement joins TRBV29-1 to TRBJ1-1, with D possibly TRBD1 on 5 matching bases. Germline lookup yields CDR1 SQVTM and CDR2 ANQGSEA. The CDR3 consists of 13 residues. The germline V and J ends were trimmed by 4 bases and 3 bases, with 12 bases remaining between them.

A single count supports this clone. V and J are TRBV7-2 and TRBJ2-1, with 10 bases identical to TRBD1. After removal of 3 bases from V and 9 bases from J, the junction contained 20 bases not matched to a gene. The CDR3 is 19 residues long. CDR1 SGHTA and CDR2 FQGNSA come from the germline V gene. The CDR3 DNA reads as TGTGCCAGCAGCTTTTCCCCGCGGTCTACGAGACAGGGGGCAGTTGAGCAGTTCTTC. This translates into CASSFSPRSTRQGAVEQFF.

The genes are TRBV19 and TRBJ1-3; D is perhaps TRBD1 (6 bases). Germline loops: CDR1 LNHDA, CDR2 SQIVND (reference sequence). This CDR3 region has 13 residues. The V end lost 8 bases, the J end lost 3 bases, and 11 bases lay between the germline ends. The CDR3 nucleotides are TGTGCCAGTGGCCTCAGGGGTGGAAACACCATATATTTT. It is translated as CASGLRGGNTIYF.

The chain has TRBV4-3 and TRBJ2-1; 11 bases match TRBD2. The ends lost 5 bases at V and 7 bases at J; junction bases unmatched: 10. The CDR3 is 16 amino acids. The V gene's germline CDR1 is LGHNA and CDR2 YSLEER. The CDR3: CASSKNPGLAVNEQFF. The CDR3 nucleotides read TGCGCCAGCAGCAAAAATCCGGGACTAGCGGTAAATGAGCAGTTCTTC.

The V and J genes are TRBV7-2 and TRBJ1-1; 8 bases are a match to TRBD1. The CDR3 contains 17 residues. The junction had 12 bases not matched to a gene; V was cut back by 1 base and J by 5 bases. Germline V CDR1 and CDR2: SGHTA, FQGNSA. CDR3 sequence (DNA): TGTGCCAGCAGCTTAGGTTTCCGGACAGGGAGGGGAACTGAAGCTTTCTTT. Protein product: CASSLGFRTGRGTEAFF.

This clone was counted a few times. The chain recombines TRBV10-3 with TRBJ1-2, with TRBD1 matching over 8 bases. Per germline, CDR1 ENHRY and CDR2 SYGVKD. J gave up 0 bases and V 10 bases, and 4 bases lay outside the gene matches. The CDR3 totals 13 residues. For the CDR3, the DNA is TGTGCCAGCATGGACAGGGCTAACTATGGCTACACCTTC. Its translation is CASMDRANYGYTF.

The CDR3 sequence is CASSTGGAFTGELFF. The CDR3, as DNA: TGCGCCAGCAGTACAGGGGGCGCGTTCACCGGGGAGCTGTTTTTT. The gene calls are TRBV10-1 and TRBJ2-2; TRBD1 matches 9 bases. CDR1 is WNHNN, CDR2 SYGVQD, per germline (reference sequence). This CDR3 has 15 residues. The V segment lost 5 bases and the J segment 4 bases; nucleotides outside the gene matches: 5.

This chain uses TRBV21-1 with TRBJ1-4; TRBD1 reflects the table's D call only, with no check against the DNA. TRBV21-1 is labeled a pseudogene. The CDR3 is 21 amino acids. CDR3 amino acids: CASSKVGNRDRVSATNEKLFF. Here the CDR3 DNA reads TGTGCCAGCAGCAAAGTTGGGAACCGGGACAGGGTTTCTGCAACTAATGAAAAACTGTTTTTT.

The V and J genes are TRBV3-1 (or the pseudogene TRBV3-2) and TRBJ2-3, with 13 nucleotides matching TRBD2. Germline V lookup: CDR1 LGHDT, CDR2 YNNKEL (reference sequence). V trimming: 4 bases; J trimming: 0 bases; junction bases outside the gene matches: 4. This CDR3 has 17 residues. The CDR3 bases are TGTGCCAGCAGCCCAGGGACTAGCGGGGTAAGCACAGATACGCAGTATTTT. Amino acids: CASSPGTSGVSTDTQYF.

The CDR3 coding sequence is TGTGCCAGCACGCAGGGAATCGAACAGCCCCAGCATTTT. It specifies CASTQGIEQPQHF. The chain links TRBV28 to TRBJ1-5; D is possibly TRBD1 (5 bases). Germline V gene data show CDR1 as MDHEN and CDR2 as SYDVKM. The CDR3 spans 13 residues. V dropped 7 bases and J dropped 7 bases, with 14 bases sitting between them.

A word on this clone: At the DNA level, this CDR3 is encoded by other sequences in the same sample as well. This chain links TRBV9 with TRBJ2-1, with TRBD2 identical over 9 bases. The ends lost 3 bases at V and 9 bases at J; junction bases unmatched: 7. From germline, CDR1 is SGDLS and CDR2 YYNGEE. The CDR3 consists of 14 residues. The DNA of the CDR3 is TGTGCCAGCAGCGGATTAGCGGGAGTTGGTGAGCAGTTCTTC. Amino acids: CASSGLAGVGEQFF.

The chain joins TRBV12-5 to TRBJ2-5; 7 positions agree with TRBD2. The CDR3 extends over 15 amino acids. CDR1 and CDR2 from the germline V gene are LGHNT and FRNRAP. The trim removed 5 bases at V and 7 bases at J, leaving 13 bases unmatched. CDR3 bases: TGTGCTAGTGGTACTTTCACTAGCGCGGGTGTGACCCAGTACTTC. Amino acids: CASGTFTSAGVTQYF.

This clone was seen more than once but under ten times. V and J are TRBV4-3 and TRBJ1-6; D gene ambiguous. CDR1 LGHNA and CDR2 YSLEER come from the germline V gene. Between the trimmed V and J ends, which lost 0 bases and 10 bases, there was a span of 16 bases. This CDR3 has 16 amino acids. CDR3 sequence (DNA): TGCGCCAGCAGCCAAGATAAGGTTCGGGCGGGCTCACCCCTCCACTTT. This codes for CASSQDKVRAGSPLHF.

The V and J genes are TRBV11-3 and TRBJ1-1; D not certain. V lost 5 bases and J 5 bases, leaving 18 bases between the germline ends. The CDR3 consists of 15 residues. Per the germline V gene, CDR1 is SGHNT and CDR2 is YENEEA. The CDR3 DNA follows: TGTGCCAGCAGCCCCTCCCCCCTACCGGGAACTGAAGCTTTCTTT. As protein: CASSPSPLPGTEAFF.

V usage is TRBV11-3 and J usage is TRBJ1-2, with unresolved D. With 5 bases removed from V and 5 bases from J, the gap between germline ends came to 9 bases. The CDR3 is 12 amino acids. Germline V gene data show CDR1 as SGHNT and CDR2 as YENEEA. The CDR3 nucleotides are TGTGCCAGCAGCGCCAGAGGGTATGGCTACACCTTC. This translates into CASSARGYGYTF.

The chain employs TRBV7-9 and TRBJ1-2; maybe TRBD1 (6 bases). V gave up 5 bases and J gave up 5 bases, with 21 bases separating them. Per the germline V gene, CDR1 is SEHNR and CDR2 is FQNEAQ (reference sequence). The CDR3 covers 16 residues. The CDR3 DNA follows: TGTGCCAGCAGCAAAACCAGGGGTCGGGTCGGGTATGGCTACACCTTC. This codes for CASSKTRGRVGYGYTF. The full variable domain, with the rest looked up from reference TRBV7-9 and TRBJ1-2, is DTGVSQNPRHKITKRGQNVTFRCDPISEHNRLYWYRQTLGQGPEFLTYFQNEAQLEKSRLLSDRFSAERPKGSFSTLEIQRTEQGDSAMYLCASSKTRGRVGYGYTFGSGTRLTVV.